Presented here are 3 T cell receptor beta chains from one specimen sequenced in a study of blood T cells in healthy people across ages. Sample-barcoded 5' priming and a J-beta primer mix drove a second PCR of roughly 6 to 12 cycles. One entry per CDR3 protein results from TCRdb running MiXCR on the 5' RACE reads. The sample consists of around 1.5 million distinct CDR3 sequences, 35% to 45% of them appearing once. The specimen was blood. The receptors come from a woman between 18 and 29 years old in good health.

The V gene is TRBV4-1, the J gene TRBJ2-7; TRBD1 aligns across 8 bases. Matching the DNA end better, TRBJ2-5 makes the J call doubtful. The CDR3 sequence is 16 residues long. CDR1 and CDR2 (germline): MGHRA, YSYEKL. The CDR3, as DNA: TGCGCCAGCAGCCAGCAAGGACAGGGTAGGCGAGAGACCCAGTACTTC. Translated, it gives CASSQQGQGRRETQYF.

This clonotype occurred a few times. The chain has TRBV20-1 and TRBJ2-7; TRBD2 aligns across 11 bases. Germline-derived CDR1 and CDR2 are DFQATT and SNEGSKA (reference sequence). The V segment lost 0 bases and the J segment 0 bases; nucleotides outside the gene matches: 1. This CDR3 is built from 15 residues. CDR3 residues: CSARDSGGASYEQYF. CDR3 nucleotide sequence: TGCAGTGCTAGAGATAGCGGGGGGGCCTCCTACGAGCAGTACTTC.

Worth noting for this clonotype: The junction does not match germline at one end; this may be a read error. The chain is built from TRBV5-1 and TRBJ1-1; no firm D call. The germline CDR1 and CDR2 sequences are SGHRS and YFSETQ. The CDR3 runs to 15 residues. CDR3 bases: TGCGCCAGCAGCTTGGCACACACTTTGAACACTAAAGCTTTCTTT. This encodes CASSLAHTLNTKAFF.